Following are 24 T cell receptor beta chains from one sample sequenced in a study of CD8 T cells in Susac syndrome (dated 2019 in TCRdb). Receptor libraries were prepared by the immunoSEQ multiplex PCR assay. RNA was extracted using the RNeasy kit, and about 0.5 to 1 ug of the RNA was reverse transcribed with random hexamers. The raw public data were reprocessed by TCRdb itself: fastp quality trimming at Q25, MiXCR clonotype calling, in-frame beta chains only. Rows with a matching CDR3 protein are joined into one entry that keeps the most common DNA and genes. The sample table contains 190,000 or so distinct CDR3 sequences; only one count was recorded for 90% to 95% of them. The ten largest clones capture just under 0.095% of the sample. The sequencing input was CD4+ T cells from PBMCs. The origin of the receptors is a human donor with multiple sclerosis.

The sample holds one count of this clonotype. V is TRBV7-9 and J is TRBJ2-7; perhaps TRBD2 as D (6 bases). This CDR3 has 15 amino acids. Germline loops: CDR1 SEHNR, CDR2 FQNEAQ (reference sequence). The V and J ends lost 5 bases and 0 bases respectively, with 14 bases between them. The CDR3 DNA reads as TGTGCCAGCAGCCCCGGGACTGCAAGCTCCTACGAGCAGTACTTC. Translation gives CASSPGTASSYEQYF.

The genes are TRBV12-3 or TRBV12-4 and TRBJ1-1; the D is unclear. The length of the CDR3 is 13 residues. Trimming removed 8 bases from V and 8 bases from J, with 18 bases in between. In nucleotides, the CDR3 is TGTGCCAGCGGGCCACGCCCAGAGGCAGAAGCTTTCTTT. It encodes CASGPRPEAEAFF.

The CDR3 region is CASSQEGTGTQYF. In DNA, the CDR3 is TGTGCCAGCAGCCAAGAGGGAACGGGAACGCAGTATTTT. The chain carries TRBV3-1 and TRBJ2-3; TRBD2 might be the D (5 bases). The CDR3 contains 13 residues. V lost 0 bases and J 9 bases, leaving 10 bases between the germline ends. Germline V CDR1 and CDR2: LGHDT, YNNKEL (reference sequence).

The V gene is TRBV12-3 or TRBV12-4, the J gene TRBJ2-5; either TRBD1 or TRBD2 may supply D (5 bases each). The CDR3 is 14 amino acids. Between the trimmed V and J ends, which lost 4 bases and 4 bases, there was a span of 13 bases. CDR3 coding DNA: TGTGCCAGCAGTTCCGGGGCTCTGGGAGAGACCCAGTACTTC. This gives the protein CASSSGALGETQYF.

The genes are TRBV6-5 and TRBJ2-1; 7 bases line up with TRBD2. V shed 8 bases and J 9 bases; nucleotides not matched to a gene: 13. This CDR3 has 14 residues. CDR1 and CDR2 (germline): MNHEY, SVGAGI. The CDR3 bases are TGTGCCAGCTTTACTAGCGTCAAAGGTGGTGAGCAGTTCTTC. It translates to CASFTSVKGGEQFF.

This chain uses TRBV5-1 with TRBJ1-2; D might be TRBD1 (5 bases). CDR1 SGHRS and CDR2 YFSETQ come from the germline V gene. The CDR3 extends over 14 amino acids. V lost 4 bases and J lost 3, with 13 bases in between. CDR3 sequence (DNA): TGCGCCAGCAGCGTTTTTGGGGCGGACTATGGCTACACCTTC. Encoded protein: CASSVFGADYGYTF.

The chain employs TRBV6-2 or TRBV6-3 and TRBJ1-4; possible D gene TRBD1, 5 bases. The CDR3 is 15 amino acids. Trimming cost V 8 bases and J 5 bases, with 18 bases left between them. The germline CDR1 and CDR2 sequences are MNHEY and SVGEGT. CDR3 coding DNA: TGTGCCAGCCTGGACGGGGGGACTTCCAATGAAAAACTGTTTTTT. This translates into CASLDGGTSNEKLFF.

V gene TRBV30 combines with J gene TRBJ2-3; D is perhaps TRBD2 (5 bases). The V gene lost 2 bases and the J gene lost 1 base, with 10 bases spanning the gap. This CDR3 has 14 amino acids. The germline gives CDR1 GTSNPN, CDR2 SVGIG (reference sequence). The CDR3 DNA sequence: TGTGCCTGGAGTTACAGCGGAGGCACAGATACGCAGTATTTT. It translates to CAWSYSGGTDTQYF.

This chain connects TRBV29-1 to TRBJ1-1; D might be TRBD1 (5 bases). The CDR3 has 12 residues. Germline-derived CDR1 and CDR2 are SQVTM and ANQGSEA. The V and J ends lost 7 bases and 5 bases respectively, with 14 bases between them. As DNA, the CDR3 is TGCAGCGCCAGAAGACAGATAACTGAAGCTTTCTTT. It specifies CSARRQITEAFF.

The rearrangement joins TRBV4-1 to TRBJ2-5, with D tentatively TRBD1 or TRBD2 (5 bases each). The CDR3 is 17 amino acids. Germline CDR1 reads MGHRA; CDR2 reads YSYEKL. The V end lost 0 bases, the J end lost 5 bases, and 19 bases lay between the germline ends. Here the CDR3 reads CASSQDEGSGQRETQYF. The CDR3 DNA sequence: TGCGCCAGCAGCCAAGATGAGGGGTCAGGGCAAAGGGAGACCCAGTACTTC.

V is TRBV4-1 and J is TRBJ2-1; D gene uncertain. The V gene's germline CDR1 is MGHRA and CDR2 YSYEKL. Deletions cut 9 bases from V and 6 bases from J, with 18 bases between. This CDR3 is 14 amino acids long. CDR3 coding DNA: TGCGCCAGTACTGTGGAGAACCCGTTCAATGAGCAGTTCTTC. Its translation is CASTVENPFNEQFF.

V gene TRBV6-1 combines with J gene TRBJ1-6; TRBD1 matches at 10 bases. Trimming at V came to 7 bases and at J to 9 bases, leaving 6 bases not matched to a gene. This CDR3 has 14 residues. Germline values: CDR1 MNHNS, CDR2 SASEGT. The CDR3 region is CASNKDRGFSPLHF. DNA of the CDR3: TGTGCCAGCAACAAGGACAGGGGGTTTTCACCCCTCCACTTT.

The chain carries TRBV20-1 and TRBJ2-2; 8 nucleotides align to TRBD1. This CDR3 has 14 residues. Germline CDR1 and CDR2: DFQATT and SNEGSKA (reference sequence). J gave up 4 bases and V 4 bases, and 5 bases lay outside the gene matches. CDR3 protein: CSANPTGVTGELFF. The CDR3 DNA reads as TGCAGTGCTAACCCGACAGGGGTCACCGGGGAGCTGTTTTTT.

CDR3 bases: TGTGCCAGCAGCTCCCTAGGACCCGATACGCAGTATTTT. Translation gives CASSSLGPDTQYF. The rearrangement uses TRBV5-4 and TRBJ2-3; D is undetermined. V lost 3 bases and J lost 6, with 11 bases in between. The CDR3 extends over 13 amino acids. Germline CDR1 reads SGHNT; CDR2 reads YYREEE (reference sequence).

V gene TRBV20-1 combines with J gene TRBJ1-5, with D unclear. Trimming took 0 bases from V and 0 from J, leaving 6 bases between them. The CDR3 is 14 residues long. Germline values: CDR1 DFQATT, CDR2 SNEGSKA (reference sequence). Written as DNA, the CDR3 is TGCAGTGCTAGAGATTCGGATAGCAATCAGCCCCAGCATTTT. It is translated as CSARDSDSNQPQHF.

The chain carries TRBV20-1 and TRBJ2-7; weak D call: TRBD1 (6 bases). The CDR3 covers 14 residues. The V and J ends lost 2 bases and 0 bases respectively, with 11 bases between them. Germline CDR1 reads DFQATT; CDR2 reads SNEGSKA (reference sequence). The CDR3 region has the DNA TGCAGTGCTAGACCACAGGGCCCCTCCTACGAGCAGTACTTC. Encoded protein: CSARPQGPSYEQYF.

The CDR3 DNA follows: TGTGCCAGCAGCTTGAGGCAGGCCACAGATACGCAGTATTTT. It specifies CASSLRQATDTQYF. V is TRBV5-6 and J is TRBJ2-3, with D hard to call. Trimming cost V 1 base and J 2 bases, with 8 bases left between them. The CDR3 extends over 14 amino acids. Germline CDR1 SGHDT, CDR2 YYEEEE.

The V call is TRBV9, the J call TRBJ2-1; 10 bases match TRBD2. Germline V gene lookup returns CDR1 SGDLS and CDR2 YYNGEE. The CDR3 length is 15 residues. V was clipped by 4 bases and J by 3 bases; unmatched bases: 4. This CDR3 reads CASSPSSGGYNEQFF. The CDR3 bases are TGTGCCAGCAGCCCTTCTAGCGGGGGCTACAATGAGCAGTTCTTC.

The chain recombines TRBV12-3 or TRBV12-4 with TRBJ1-5; D uncertain. V was pared by 7 bases and J by 6 bases, with 13 bases between. This CDR3 is built from 13 residues. This chain's CDR3 is CASMEQVGQPQHF. CDR3 sequence (DNA): TGTGCCAGCATGGAACAAGTAGGTCAGCCCCAGCATTTT.

This chain connects TRBV27 to TRBJ2-6, with no clear D. The CDR3 has 14 amino acids. Germline lookup yields CDR1 MNHEY and CDR2 SMNVEV (reference sequence). V was clipped by 3 bases and J by 2 bases, with 5 bases between them. The CDR3 loop is CASSFVAGANVLTF. Here the CDR3 DNA reads TGTGCCAGCAGTTTCGTGGCTGGGGCCAACGTCCTGACTTTC. The full variable domain, rest sourced from reference TRBV27 and TRBJ2-6, is EAQVTQNPRYLITVTGKKLTVTCSQNMNHEYMSWYRQDPGLGLRQIYYSMNVEVTDKGDVPEGYKVSRKEKRNFPLILESPSPNQTSLYFCASSFVAGANVLTFGAGSRLTVL.

This clonotype was seen once. The rearrangement links TRBV29-1 to TRBJ2-5; D gene uncertain. The CDR3 sequence is 13 residues long. The germline gives CDR1 SQVTM, CDR2 ANQGSEA. The V end lost 8 bases, the J end lost 5 bases, and 18 bases lay between the germline ends. The CDR3 loop is CSLRMYLEETQYF. The DNA of the CDR3 is TGCAGCCTCCGTATGTATTTAGAGGAGACCCAGTACTTC.

The chain recombines TRBV12-3 or TRBV12-4 with TRBJ1-5, with a tentative D call TRBD1 (6 bases). The ends were cut back, 7 bases at V and 6 bases at J, with 10 bases in the middle. The CDR3 has 12 residues. Written as DNA, the CDR3 is TGTGCCAGCAAACAGGGTCTTCAGCCCCAGCATTTT. Encoded protein: CASKQGLQPQHF.

V gene TRBV21-1 combines with J gene TRBJ2-5; TRBD1, as called in the table, went unchecked against the DNA. TRBV21-1 is deemed a pseudogene. The CDR3 runs 15 residues. The CDR3 DNA is TGTGCCAGCAGCAGACAGACAGGGGGTATGGAGACCCAGTACTTC. This gives the protein CASSRQTGGMETQYF.

This chain uses TRBV6-6 with TRBJ2-1; 8 bases are shared with TRBD2. The germline CDR1 and CDR2 sequences are MNHNY and SVGAGI (reference sequence). The CDR3 has 12 residues. CDR3 nucleotides: TGTGGGGTAGCGGGGTTCTACAATGAGCAGTTCTTC. Protein product: CGVAGFYNEQFF.